The sequence of this TCR beta chain was determined in a study of beta chain features in type 1 diabetes. Regarding the study as a whole: These data did not resolve whether HLA type affects TCRB rearrangement.

Expressed TCRB transcripts were sequenced because the isolated RNA had all been reverse transcribed beforehand. Sequenced naive, central memory and regulatory T cell samples produced an average of around 3.8 million reads. Clones were read by immunoSEQ multiplex PCR, and TCRdb kept only the in-frame ones, dropping some. Of roughly 350,000 clones in the sample, approximately 10% were seen once. Comments on this clone: Its target is unknown.

Trimming took 4 bases from V and 2 from J; bases not matched to a gene: 13. This CDR3 is built from 18 residues. Germline V lookup: CDR1 SEHNR, CDR2 FQNEAQ (reference sequence). V usage is TRBV7-9 and J usage is TRBJ2-5; 10 positions match TRBD2. This clonotype originated in a woman aged 30 to 39 in good health. What was sequenced was naive CD4+ T cells from blood. The CDR3 DNA is TGTGCCAGCAGCTCAGAGTGGACTAGCGGTCAATATCAAGAGACCCAGTACTTC. Translating gives CASSSEWTSGQYQETQYF. The variable domain in full, completed from reference TRBV7-9 and TRBJ2-5, reads DTGVSQNPRHKITKRGQNVTFRCDPISEHNRLYWYRQTLGQGPEFLTYFQNEAQLEKSRLLSDRFSAERPKGSFSTLEIQRTEQGDSAMYLCASSSEWTSGQYQETQYFGPGTRLLVL.